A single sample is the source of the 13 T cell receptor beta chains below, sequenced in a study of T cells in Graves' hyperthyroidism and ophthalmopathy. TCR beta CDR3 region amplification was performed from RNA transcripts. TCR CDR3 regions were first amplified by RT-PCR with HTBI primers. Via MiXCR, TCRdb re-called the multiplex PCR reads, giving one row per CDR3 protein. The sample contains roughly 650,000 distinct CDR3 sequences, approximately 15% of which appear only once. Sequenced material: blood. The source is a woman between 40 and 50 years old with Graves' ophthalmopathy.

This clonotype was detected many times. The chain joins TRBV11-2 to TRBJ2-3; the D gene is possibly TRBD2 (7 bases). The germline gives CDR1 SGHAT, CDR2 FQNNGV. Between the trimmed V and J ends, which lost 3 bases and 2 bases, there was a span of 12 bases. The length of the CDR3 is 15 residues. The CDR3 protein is CASSLGGGFTDTQYF. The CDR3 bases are TGTGCCAGCAGCTTGGGAGGGGGGTTCACAGATACGCAGTATTTT.

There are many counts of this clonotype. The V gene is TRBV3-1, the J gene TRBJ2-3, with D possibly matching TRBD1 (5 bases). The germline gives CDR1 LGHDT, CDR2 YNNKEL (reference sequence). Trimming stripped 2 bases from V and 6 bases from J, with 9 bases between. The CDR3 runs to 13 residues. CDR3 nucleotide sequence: TGTGCCAGCAGCCAACTAGGGGCGGATACGCAGTATTTT. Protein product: CASSQLGADTQYF.

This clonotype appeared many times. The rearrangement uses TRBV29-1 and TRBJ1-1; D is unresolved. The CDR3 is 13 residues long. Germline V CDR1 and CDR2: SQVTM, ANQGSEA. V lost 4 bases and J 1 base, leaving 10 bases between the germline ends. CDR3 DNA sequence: TGCAGCGTTGGTGCGACGGGGAACACTGAAGCTTTCTTT. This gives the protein CSVGATGNTEAFF.

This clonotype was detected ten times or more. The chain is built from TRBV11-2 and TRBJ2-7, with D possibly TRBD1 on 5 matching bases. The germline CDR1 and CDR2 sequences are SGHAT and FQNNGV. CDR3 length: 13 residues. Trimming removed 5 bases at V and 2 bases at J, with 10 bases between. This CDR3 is CASSQTETYEQYF. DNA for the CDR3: TGTGCCAGCAGCCAGACAGAGACCTACGAGCAGTACTTC.

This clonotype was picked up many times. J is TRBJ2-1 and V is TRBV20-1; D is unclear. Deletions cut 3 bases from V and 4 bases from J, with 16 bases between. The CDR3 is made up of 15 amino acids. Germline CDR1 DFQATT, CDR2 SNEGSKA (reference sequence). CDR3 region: CSASPFLTRYNEQFF. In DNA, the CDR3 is TGCAGTGCTAGTCCCTTTTTAACTCGATACAATGAGCAGTTCTTC.

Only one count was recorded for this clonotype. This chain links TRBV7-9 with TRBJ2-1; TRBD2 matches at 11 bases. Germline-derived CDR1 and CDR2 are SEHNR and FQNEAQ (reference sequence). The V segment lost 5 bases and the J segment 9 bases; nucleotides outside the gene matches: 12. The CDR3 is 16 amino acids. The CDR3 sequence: CASSAGGTSGRSEQFF. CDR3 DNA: TGTGCCAGCAGCGCCGGGGGAACTAGCGGGAGATCTGAGCAGTTCTTC.

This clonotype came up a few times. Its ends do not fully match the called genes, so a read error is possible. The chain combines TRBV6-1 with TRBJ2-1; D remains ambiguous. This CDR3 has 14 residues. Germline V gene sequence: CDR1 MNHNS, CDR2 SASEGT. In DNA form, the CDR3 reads TGTGCCAGCAGTTATAGTCTGGCGGCGAATGGGCAGTTCTTC. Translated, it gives CASSYSLAANGQFF.

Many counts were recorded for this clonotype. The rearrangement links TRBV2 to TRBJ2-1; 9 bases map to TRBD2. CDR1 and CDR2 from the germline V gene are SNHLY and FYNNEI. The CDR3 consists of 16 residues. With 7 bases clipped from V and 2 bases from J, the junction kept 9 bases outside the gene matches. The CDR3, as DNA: TGTGCCAGCAAACTCTCCGGGACTAGCCCCTACAATGAGCAGTTCTTC. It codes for CASKLSGTSPYNEQFF.

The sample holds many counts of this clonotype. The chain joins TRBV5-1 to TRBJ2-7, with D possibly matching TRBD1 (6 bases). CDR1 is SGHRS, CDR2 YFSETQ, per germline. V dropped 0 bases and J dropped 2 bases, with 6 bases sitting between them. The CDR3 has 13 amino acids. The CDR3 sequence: CASSLGDTYEQYF. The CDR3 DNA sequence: TGCGCCAGCAGCTTGGGGGACACCTACGAGCAGTACTTC.

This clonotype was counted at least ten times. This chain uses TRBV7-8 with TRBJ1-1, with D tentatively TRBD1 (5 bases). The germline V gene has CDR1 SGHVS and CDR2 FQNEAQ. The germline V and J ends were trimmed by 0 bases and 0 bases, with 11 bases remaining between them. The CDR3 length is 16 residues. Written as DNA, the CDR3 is TGTGCCAGCAGCTTAGCGCAGGGAACTTTGAACACTGAAGCTTTCTTT. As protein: CASSLAQGTLNTEAFF.

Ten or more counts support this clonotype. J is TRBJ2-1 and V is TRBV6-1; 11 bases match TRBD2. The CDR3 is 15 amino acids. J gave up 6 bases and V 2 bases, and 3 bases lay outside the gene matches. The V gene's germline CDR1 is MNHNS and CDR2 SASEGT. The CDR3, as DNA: TGTGCCAGCAGTGAACTAGCGGGGGGCTCCAATGAGCAGTTCTTC. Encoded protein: CASSELAGGSNEQFF.

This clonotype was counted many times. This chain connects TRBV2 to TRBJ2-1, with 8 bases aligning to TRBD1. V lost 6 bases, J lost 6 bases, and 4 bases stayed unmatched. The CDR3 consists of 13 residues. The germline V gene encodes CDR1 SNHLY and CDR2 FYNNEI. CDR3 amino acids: CASSQQGANEQFF. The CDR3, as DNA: TGTGCCAGCAGCCAGCAGGGGGCCAATGAGCAGTTCTTC.

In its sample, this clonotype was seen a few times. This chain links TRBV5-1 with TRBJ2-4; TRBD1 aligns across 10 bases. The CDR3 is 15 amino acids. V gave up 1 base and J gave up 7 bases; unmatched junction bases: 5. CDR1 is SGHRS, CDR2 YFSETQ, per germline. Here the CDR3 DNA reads TGCGCCAGCAGCTTGACCGGGACAGGGGAGAACATTCAGTACTTC. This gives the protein CASSLTGTGENIQYF. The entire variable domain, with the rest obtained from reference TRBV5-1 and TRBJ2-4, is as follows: KAGVTQTPRYLIKTRGQQVTLSCSPISGHRSVSWYQQTPGQGLQFLFEYFSETQRNKGNFPGRFSGRQFSNSRSEMNVSTLELGDSALYLCASSLTGTGENIQYFGAGTRLSVL.